Listed here are 9 T cell receptor beta chains from one sample, sequenced in a study of cytomegalovirus exposure and HLA in healthy donors. The PCR made use of 60 Vbeta and 13 Jbeta primers. Method: immunoSEQ multiplex PCR; TCRdb's copy keeps in-frame clones and lacks some. The sample has 140,000 or so clones, around 84% seen once. The source material was PBMCs. Source of these receptors: a boy aged 2 to 10 in good health and CMV-seronegative.

This sequence joins TRBV27 and TRBJ1-1, with TRBD1 identical over 7 bases. The J segment lost 1 base and the V segment lost 6 bases, leaving 5 bases of the junction unmatched. The germline V gene has CDR1 MNHEY and CDR2 SMNVEV (reference sequence). The length of the CDR3 is 14 residues. CDR3 amino acids: CASSTGTANTEAFF. DNA for the CDR3: TGTGCCAGCAGCACCGGGACAGCGAACACTGAAGCTTTCTTT.

For the CDR3, the DNA is TGTGCCAGCAGTTTAATCTGGGAGGCAGCAACTAATGAAAAACTGTTTTTT. This encodes CASSLIWEAATNEKLFF. The gene calls are TRBV28 and TRBJ1-4; D not resolved. The V and J ends lost 2 bases and 0 bases respectively, with 13 bases between them. This CDR3 comprises 17 residues. Per germline, CDR1 MDHEN and CDR2 SYDVKM. The full variable domain, in which reference TRBV28 and TRBJ1-4 provide the parts outside the CDR3, is DVKVTQSSRYLVKRTGEKVFLECVQDMDHENMFWYRQDPGLGLRLIYFSYDVKMKEKGDIPEGYSVSREKKERFSLILESASTNQTSMYLCASSLIWEAATNEKLFFGSGTQLSVL.

This clone has only a few counts. This sequence joins TRBV4-1 and TRBJ2-5; TRBD2 aligns across 12 bases. Germline V gives CDR1 MGHRA, CDR2 YSYEKL. Germline trimming cut 2 bases from V and 1 base from J; bases unmatched to any gene: 8. The CDR3 loop spans 18 amino acids. The CDR3 nucleotides read TGCGCCAGCAGCCAACCCCGTGGACTAGCGGGGACCCAAGAGACCCAGTACTTC. Its translation is CASSQPRGLAGTQETQYF.

J is TRBJ2-5 and V is TRBV7-9; the match to TRBD1 covers 9 bases. The end of the DNA is better explained by TRBJ2-7, so the J call may be wrong. CDR3 length: 15 amino acids. CDR1 and CDR2 from the germline V gene are SEHNR and FQNEAQ (reference sequence). Written as DNA, the CDR3 is TGTGCCAGCAGCCTATCGGTACAGGGGGCCGGCGAGCAGTACTTC. It codes for CASSLSVQGAGEQYF.

This chain connects TRBV5-4 to TRBJ1-1, with TRBD1 matching over 7 bases. The CDR3 is 15 residues long. Germline V gene lookup returns CDR1 SGHNT and CDR2 YYREEE (reference sequence). Losses at the gene ends were 3 bases for V and 0 bases for J; bases not matched to a gene: 5. CDR3 nucleotides: TGTGCCAGCAGCTCCGACGACAGGGTGAACACTGAAGCTTTCTTT. Its protein is CASSSDDRVNTEAFF.

The chain carries TRBV11-3 and TRBJ2-2; the D is unclear. Trimming left V 5 bases short and J 6 bases short, with 13 bases between. The CDR3 runs 14 residues. Per the germline V gene, CDR1 is SGHNT and CDR2 is YENEEA. In DNA form, the CDR3 reads TGTGCCAGCAGCCCCTGGAGCGATTCCGGGGAGCTGTTTTTT. It encodes CASSPWSDSGELFF.

The rearrangement uses TRBV5-5 and TRBJ2-7, with a weak D call TRBD2 (6 bases). Germline loops: CDR1 SGHKS, CDR2 YYEKEE (reference sequence). The CDR3 is 14 residues long. The V end was cut by 4 bases, the J end by 7 bases, with 18 bases between. CDR3 DNA: TGTGCCAGCAGCCATGCGGGGCCAGGTCGTGAGCAGTACTTC. It yields the protein CASSHAGPGREQYF.

The chain is built from TRBV5-1 and TRBJ2-5, with D possibly being TRBD1 (6 bases). The end of the DNA fits TRBJ2-7 better, so the J call may be wrong. Germline CDR1 SGHRS, CDR2 YFSETQ. This CDR3 region has 18 residues. The CDR3 loop reads CASSLKLINRDNLYEQYF. The CDR3 nucleotides read TGCGCCAGCAGCTTAAAATTGATAAACCGGGACAACCTCTACGAGCAGTACTTC.

The DNA of the CDR3 is TGTGCCAGCAGCCCGAGGACTAGCGGGATAGTTGATTTGGCAGATACGCAGTATTTT. It codes for CASSPRTSGIVDLADTQYF. The J gene is TRBJ2-3, the V gene TRBV7-3; 12 bases line up with TRBD2. From germline, CDR1 is SGHTA and CDR2 FQGTGA. The CDR3 contains 19 residues. V gave up 5 bases and J gave up 4 bases; unmatched junction bases: 16.